What follows are 21 T cell receptor beta chains derived from one specimen sequenced in a study of human T cells and chemical hapten exposure listed by TCRdb under 2021. Read against the paper, the sample's time point label means: pre-sensitization, week 0. The treatment or condition tag for this specimen amounts to: therapeutic diphenylcyclopropenone sensitization with weekly scalp DPC. The library was made by RACE. The instrument was a NextSeq 500. TCRdb trimmed public reads at Q25 via fastp, called clones via MiXCR and kept in-frame beta chains. Every entry covers one CDR3 protein and lists the most common genes and DNA from its rows. In this sample the table shows 45,000 to 65,000 distinct CDR3 sequences, more than 9% of which occur a single time. About 8.9% of the sample is in the top ten clones. Sequencing was performed on whole blood, taken in connection with sensitization to the hapten diphenylcyclopropenone (DPC). The receptor set was obtained from a man in his forties with alopecia areata. Some clones in this sample may be carry-over from other donors' samples.

This clonotype has just a few counts. The V and J genes are TRBV7-9 and TRBJ1-1; D remains unclear. V shed 5 bases and J shed 5 bases, with 15 bases lying between them. The CDR3 is 14 amino acids. Germline lookup yields CDR1 SEHNR and CDR2 FQNEAQ (reference sequence). CDR3 bases: TGTGCCAGCAGCCGTATAGAGGGAGGGACTGAAGCTTTCTTT. Its translation: CASSRIEGGTEAFF.

This clonotype has only a few counts. The rearrangement links TRBV20-1 to TRBJ2-3; D perhaps matches TRBD2 (6 bases). Germline V gene data show CDR1 as DFQATT and CDR2 as SNEGSKA (reference sequence). The CDR3 extends over 16 amino acids. V gave up 1 base and J gave up 2 bases, with 16 bases separating them. Written as DNA, the CDR3 is TGCAGTGCTAGAGGAACGGCGGGACGTGTCACAGATACGCAGTATTTT. Translating it yields CSARGTAGRVTDTQYF.

This clonotype was picked up many times. The chain couples TRBV2 to TRBJ2-1, with D possibly being TRBD1 (6 bases). Germline CDR1 reads SNHLY; CDR2 reads FYNNEI. Between the trimmed V and J ends, which lost 6 bases and 5 bases, there was a span of 8 bases. The CDR3 has 12 amino acids. The CDR3 DNA is TGTGCCAGCAGCTGGACAGACAATGAGCAGTTCTTC. This encodes CASSWTDNEQFF.

This clonotype occurred many times. The chain joins TRBV7-9 to TRBJ2-1; weak D call: TRBD2 (6 bases). Looked up from germline, CDR1 is SEHNR and CDR2 is FQNEAQ (reference sequence). CDR3 length: 16 amino acids. Trimming stripped 0 bases from V and 4 bases from J, with 13 bases between. The DNA for the CDR3 is TGTGCCAGCAGCTTAGCGGGCGGGAAGATTTACAATGAGCAGTTCTTC. Its translation is CASSLAGGKIYNEQFF.

This clonotype was seen ten or more times. The genes are TRBV28 and TRBJ1-5; D perhaps matches TRBD1 (5 bases). Germline lookup yields CDR1 MDHEN and CDR2 SYDVKM. This CDR3 comprises 14 residues. V lost 6 bases, J lost 1 base, and 10 bases lay in between. Here the CDR3 reads CASRGGLSNQPQHF. CDR3 bases: TGTGCCAGCAGGGGGGGGTTGAGCAATCAGCCCCAGCATTTT.

This clonotype has only a few counts. The chain uses TRBV12-3 or TRBV12-4 and TRBJ1-2; D call uncertain. CDR3 size: 13 residues. Trimming pared 5 bases from V and 4 bases from J, leaving 11 bases between. The CDR3 bases are TGTGCCAGCAGTACGGTGAAGTTCTATGGCTACACCTTC. This translates into CASSTVKFYGYTF.

This clonotype was observed a handful of times. This sequence joins TRBV12-3 or TRBV12-4 and TRBJ1-6; D is ambiguous. CDR3 length: 14 residues. V lost 1 base and J 9 bases, leaving 10 bases between the germline ends. The CDR3, as DNA: TGTGCCAGCAGTTTAGAAGGGAGGAGTTCACCCCTCCACTTT. It yields the protein CASSLEGRSSPLHF.

This clonotype was picked up a small number of times. This chain links TRBV20-1 with TRBJ2-3, with D perhaps given as TRBD1 or TRBD2 (5 bases each). V shed 2 bases and J shed 4 bases, with 19 bases lying between them. This CDR3 comprises 16 residues. Germline values: CDR1 DFQATT, CDR2 SNEGSKA (reference sequence). The DNA for the CDR3 is TGCAGTGCTAGACGGCCGGGGCAGAGTGGTCCAGATACGCAGTATTTT. Its protein product is CSARRPGQSGPDTQYF.

V and J are TRBV11-3 and TRBJ2-2; the match to TRBD1 covers 9 bases. Germline CDR1 is SGHNT and CDR2 is YENEEA. Losses at the gene ends were 4 bases for V and 6 bases for J; bases not matched to a gene: 6. The CDR3 consists of 15 residues. CDR3 sequence reads: CASSSGTGLAGELFF. CDR3 bases: TGTGCCAGCAGCTCCGGGACAGGGTTAGCCGGGGAGCTGTTTTTT.

This clonotype was seen repeatedly, ten times or more. This chain uses TRBV9 with TRBJ2-2; TRBD1 agrees at 10 bases. Trimming removed 0 bases from V and 6 bases from J; junction bases left unmatched: 5. Germline V lookup: CDR1 SGDLS, CDR2 YYNGEE. The CDR3 is made up of 16 amino acids. This CDR3 is CASSVAGQGGSGELFF. DNA for the CDR3: TGTGCCAGCAGCGTAGCAGGACAGGGGGGTTCCGGGGAGCTGTTTTTT.

The chain employs TRBV6-1 and TRBJ2-2, with 7 nucleotides matching TRBD1. The trim removed 7 bases at V and 4 bases at J, leaving 9 bases unmatched. Germline loops: CDR1 MNHNS, CDR2 SASEGT. This CDR3 is 15 amino acids long. The CDR3 spells CASTKGAGATGELFF. The CDR3 region has the DNA TGTGCCAGCACCAAGGGGGCAGGGGCCACCGGGGAGCTGTTTTTT.

This clonotype was counted between two and nine times. The chain uses TRBV6-6 and TRBJ1-5; a possible D gene is TRBD1 (6 bases). Trimming pared 1 base from V and 2 bases from J, leaving 12 bases between. The germline gives CDR1 MNHNY, CDR2 SVGAGI (reference sequence). This CDR3 contains 16 residues. The CDR3 protein is CASSYLGARGNQPQHF. The CDR3 DNA reads TGTGCCAGCAGTTACTTGGGGGCAAGGGGCAATCAGCCCCAGCATTTT.

In this sample, this clonotype turned up many times. This chain joins TRBV6-2 or TRBV6-3 and TRBJ1-1, with D perhaps TRBD1 (5 bases). This CDR3 region has 14 residues. In germline, CDR1 is MNHEY, CDR2 SVGEGT. The germline V and J ends were trimmed by 8 bases and 5 bases, with 18 bases remaining between them. The DNA of the CDR3 is TGTGCCAGCGGGCCACACCTCTCAGGGACTGAAGCTTTCTTT. The encoded protein is CASGPHLSGTEAFF.

This clonotype was counted many times. The chain uses TRBV2 and TRBJ1-4; D is ambiguous. CDR1 is SNHLY, CDR2 FYNNEI, per germline. This CDR3 contains 15 residues. V shed 7 bases and J shed 0 bases, with 12 bases lying between them. The CDR3 spells CASTVIGATNEKLFF. As DNA, the CDR3 is TGTGCCAGCACAGTGATTGGTGCAACTAATGAAAAACTGTTTTTT.

The genes are TRBV9 and TRBJ2-1; a possible D gene is TRBD2 (6 bases). V lost 0 bases to trimming and J lost 1 base, with 14 bases between them. CDR1 SGDLS and CDR2 YYNGEE come from the germline V gene. The CDR3 runs 17 residues. CDR3 sequence: CASSVGPRSGSYNEQFF. The CDR3 coding sequence is TGTGCCAGCAGCGTAGGACCGCGTAGCGGATCCTACAATGAGCAGTTCTTC.

This clonotype was observed once. A much larger clone sits a single nucleotide away, making a read error possible. The chain uses TRBV7-8 and TRBJ2-7; D gene unclear. The germline V gene encodes CDR1 SGHVS and CDR2 FQNEAQ. V lost 3 bases and J 2 bases, leaving 8 bases between the germline ends. The CDR3 is 13 amino acids. In nucleotides, the CDR3 is TGTGCCAGCAGCTTGGGGAATGCCTACGAGCAGTACTTC. This sequence encodes CASSLGNAYEQYF.

This clonotype was seen many times. The V call is TRBV12-3 or TRBV12-4, the J call TRBJ2-5; 10 bases match TRBD2. The CDR3 spans 15 residues. V gave up 5 bases and J gave up 1 base; unmatched junction bases: 4. As DNA, the CDR3 is TGTGCCAGCAGTCGACTAGCGGGTATCCAAGAGACCCAGTACTTC. Translated, it gives CASSRLAGIQETQYF.

This clonotype was counted only a few times. The genes are TRBV28 and TRBJ2-3; 7 nucleotides agree with TRBD1. There are 16 residues in the CDR3. V shed 5 bases, J shed 0 bases, and the junction held 8 bases outside the gene matches. Germline V gives CDR1 MDHEN, CDR2 SYDVKM. This chain's CDR3 is CASSIDRATSTDTQYF. The CDR3 DNA reads TGTGCCAGCAGTATCGACAGGGCTACTAGCACAGATACGCAGTATTTT.

The V gene is TRBV7-9, the J gene TRBJ1-3; 8 bases fit TRBD1. Germline CDR1 reads SEHNR; CDR2 reads FQNEAQ (reference sequence). The CDR3 has 16 amino acids. Losses at the gene ends were 4 bases for V and 1 base for J; bases not matched to a gene: 6. CDR3 sequence reads: CASSSSRGLSGNTIYF. CDR3 bases: TGTGCCAGCAGCTCCAGCAGGGGGCTTTCTGGAAACACCATATATTTT.

This clonotype was observed a few times. V usage is TRBV5-6 and J usage is TRBJ1-3; the D is unclear. This CDR3 has 14 amino acids. V was shortened by 2 bases and J by 0 bases, with 6 bases between the two germline ends. The germline CDR1 and CDR2 sequences are SGHDT and YYEEEE. The CDR3 protein is CASSFTTSGNTIYF. The DNA of the CDR3 is TGTGCCAGCAGCTTTACTACCTCTGGAAACACCATATATTTT.

The DNA of the CDR3 is TGTGCCAGCAGGGCTTGGACAGGGAGCAATCAGCCCCAGCATTTT. It yields the protein CASRAWTGSNQPQHF. The rearrangement links TRBV12-3 or TRBV12-4 to TRBJ1-5; 8 bases are a match to TRBD1. This CDR3 contains 15 residues. The J segment lost 1 base and the V segment lost 6 bases, leaving 5 bases of the junction unmatched.